This entry lists 32 T cell receptor beta chains sequenced from one sample in a study of T cell responses to AZD1222 COVID-19 vaccine. Data came from immunoSEQ multiplex PCR; TCRdb stores just in-frame clones and leaves some out. This table has roughly 140,000 clones, about nine tenths appearing once. The sequencing used peripheral blood, collected 28 days after the second AZD1222 dose. Receptor source: an adult who received the AZD1222 COVID-19 vaccine.

The chain is built from TRBV6-2 or TRBV6-3 and TRBJ2-3, with 9 nucleotides matching TRBD2. Trimming at V came to 2 bases and at J to 5 bases, leaving 11 bases not matched to a gene. Germline CDR1 and CDR2: MNHEY and SVGEGT. This CDR3 region has 17 residues. CDR3 coding DNA: TGTGCCAGCAGTTACGACAGGGTAGCGGGAGTTGAAGATACGCAGTATTTT. It is translated as CASSYDRVAGVEDTQYF.

This chain uses TRBV6-1 with TRBJ1-1, with D possibly TRBD1 on 6 matching bases. The CDR3 covers 14 residues. Per germline, CDR1 MNHNS and CDR2 SASEGT. V was pared by 3 bases and J by 5 bases, with 13 bases between. CDR3 bases: TGTGCCAGCAGTGAGCGGAGGGACATTACTGAAGCTTTCTTT. Translation gives CASSERRDITEAFF.

The V gene is TRBV12-3 or TRBV12-4, the J gene TRBJ1-1; D gene ambiguous. V was pared by 3 bases and J by 7 bases, with 6 bases between. This CDR3 is built from 11 residues. The CDR3 DNA reads as TGTGCCAGCAGTTTCGGGCATGAAGCTTTCTTT. It specifies CASSFGHEAFF.

The rearrangement links TRBV7-2 to TRBJ2-3; TRBD2 matches 9 bases. J lost 0 bases, V lost 3 bases, and 4 bases had no gene match. The germline gives CDR1 SGHTA, CDR2 FQGNSA. CDR3 length: 16 amino acids. The chain's CDR3 is CASSLVAGVSTDTQYF. In nucleotides, the CDR3 is TGTGCCAGCAGCTTGGTAGCGGGAGTTAGCACAGATACGCAGTATTTT.

The CDR3 reads CASSLDYPSNYGYTF. The DNA for the CDR3 is TGTGCCAGCAGCTTAGATTATCCCTCTAACTATGGCTACACCTTC. The chain joins TRBV11-2 to TRBJ1-2; D unclear. The V end lost 0 bases, the J end lost 0 bases, and 8 bases lay between the germline ends. Germline-derived CDR1 and CDR2 are SGHAT and FQNNGV. The CDR3 runs to 15 residues. Full variable domain (remainder filled in from reference TRBV11-2 and TRBJ1-2): EAGVAQSPRYKIIEKRQSVAFWCNPISGHATLYWYQQILGQGPKLLIQFQNNGVVDDSQLPKDRFSAERLKGVDSTLKIQPAKLEDSAVYLCASSLDYPSNYGYTFGSGTRLTVV.

The genes are TRBV27 and TRBJ2-1, with a tentative D call TRBD2 (5 bases). The CDR3 has 15 amino acids. From germline, CDR1 is MNHEY and CDR2 SMNVEV (reference sequence). V was cut by 6 bases and J by 7 bases, with 19 bases left in between. DNA of the CDR3: TGTGCCAGCAGCCCCGACTATTACCCCCCGAATGAGCAGTTCTTC. Translation gives CASSPDYYPPNEQFF.

The gene calls are TRBV19 and TRBJ2-1; 10 nucleotides line up with TRBD2. The germline CDR1 and CDR2 sequences are LNHDA and SQIVND (reference sequence). The junction had 7 bases not matched to a gene; V was cut back by 4 bases and J by 7 bases. CDR3 length: 15 amino acids. This CDR3 is CASSTLAGVGNEQFF. DNA for the CDR3: TGTGCCAGTAGTACCCTAGCGGGAGTGGGAAATGAGCAGTTCTTC.

The CDR3 DNA sequence: TGTGCCAGCAGCTCACAGGTAATGGGACATTTCGAGCAGTACTTC. It codes for CASSSQVMGHFEQYF. The rearrangement joins TRBV7-9 to TRBJ2-7; D is possibly TRBD1 (6 bases). Trimming cost V 4 bases and J 6 bases, with 19 bases left between them. This CDR3 comprises 15 residues. The germline V gene has CDR1 SEHNR and CDR2 FQNEAQ (reference sequence).

This sequence joins TRBV4-1 and TRBJ2-5, with D hard to call. Trimming pared 1 base from V and 1 base from J, leaving 10 bases between. This CDR3 spans 15 amino acids. Germline V gene lookup returns CDR1 MGHRA and CDR2 YSYEKL. In DNA form, the CDR3 reads TGCGCCAGCAGCCAAGGCGTTGATCGCCAAGAGACCCAGTACTTC. This codes for CASSQGVDRQETQYF.

Ten or more counts support this clone. The CDR3: CASSPVLGGAGTGSSPLHF. The DNA for the CDR3 is TGTGCCAGCAGTCCCGTTTTGGGGGGGGCCGGGACAGGGTCTTCACCCCTCCACTTT. This chain links TRBV28 with TRBJ1-6; 9 bases are a match to TRBD1. Unmatched junction bases numbered 20, after V lost 5 bases and J lost 9 bases. CDR1 is MDHEN and CDR2 is SYDVKM in the germline V gene. The CDR3 totals 19 residues.

This clone has only one observation. The CDR3 sequence is CASSDSPMGRGYGYTF. The CDR3, as DNA: TGTGCCAGCAGTGATTCCCCCATGGGGAGGGGCTATGGCTACACCTTC. The chain combines TRBV6-1 with TRBJ1-2; TRBD1 might be the D (5 bases). Trimming took off 3 bases at V and 4 bases at J, with 18 bases between the two ends. Looked up from germline, CDR1 is MNHNS and CDR2 is SASEGT. The CDR3 length is 16 residues.

In this sample, this clone turned up once. V and J are TRBV2 and TRBJ2-1; TRBD1 aligns across 7 bases. This CDR3 is 19 amino acids long. The J segment lost 9 bases and the V segment lost 3 bases, leaving 23 bases of the junction unmatched. Germline V gene sequence: CDR1 SNHLY, CDR2 FYNNEI. CDR3 nucleotides: TGTGCCAGCAGTGATTTCCGTCTGAACAGGGGTACGGCGGAGGTTGAGCAGTTCTTC. Its translation is CASSDFRLNRGTAEVEQFF.

Comment on this clone: A read error may account for a junction end that differs from germline. The chain combines TRBV5-4 with TRBJ2-1; possibly TRBD2 for D (6 bases). The CDR3 length is 14 residues. CDR1 SGHNT and CDR2 YYREEE come from the germline V gene (reference sequence). CDR3: CASSPETRYSEQFF. As DNA, the CDR3 is TGTGCCAGCAGCCCCGAGACTAGATACAGTGAGCAGTTCTTC.

V is TRBV6-5 and J is TRBJ2-5, with 9 bases lining up with TRBD2. CDR1 and CDR2 from the germline V gene are MNHEY and SVGAGI. The CDR3 has 15 amino acids. V was clipped by 5 bases and J by 5 bases; unmatched bases: 9. The CDR3 is CASSPASGMGETQYF. CDR3 nucleotides: TGTGCCAGCAGTCCAGCTAGCGGGATGGGGGAGACCCAGTACTTC.

The rearrangement joins TRBV24-1 to TRBJ2-1, with TRBD2 matching 10 bases. CDR3 length: 13 amino acids. Trimming at V came to 5 bases and at J to 7 bases, leaving 1 base not matched to a gene. Germline CDR1 reads KGHDR; CDR2 reads SFDVKD. The CDR3 region has the DNA TGTGCCACCAGTGCACTAGCGGGAAATGAGCAGTTCTTC. This translates into CATSALAGNEQFF.

The J gene is TRBJ2-5, the V gene TRBV11-2; 8 nucleotides align to TRBD1. With 5 bases clipped from V and 4 bases from J, the junction kept 9 bases outside the gene matches. Germline assignment: CDR1 SGHAT and CDR2 FQNNGV. The CDR3 has 15 amino acids. The CDR3, as DNA: TGTGCCAGCAGCCCGAGGACAGGGCCGCTAGAGACCCAGTACTTC. It codes for CASSPRTGPLETQYF.

The chain employs TRBV7-9 and TRBJ2-3, with TRBD1 matching over 9 bases. The CDR3 sequence is 19 residues long. Germline CDR1 and CDR2: SEHNR and FQNEAQ (reference sequence). J gave up 0 bases and V 4 bases, and 14 bases lay outside the gene matches. CDR3 nucleotides: TGTGCCAGCAGCTCGGGACAGGGCGCGAAAATACCTAGCACAGATACGCAGTATTTT. Translated, it gives CASSSGQGAKIPSTDTQYF.

This chain links TRBV6-5 with TRBJ2-1, with D perhaps matching TRBD1 (6 bases). V lost 4 bases to trimming and J lost 4 bases, with 14 bases between them. CDR1 MNHEY and CDR2 SVGAGI come from the germline V gene. The CDR3 consists of 15 residues. The CDR3 protein is CASSSRDMYYNEQFF. The CDR3, as DNA: TGTGCCAGCAGTTCTCGGGACATGTATTACAATGAGCAGTTCTTC.

The V call is TRBV10-2, the J call TRBJ2-3; 8 bases align to TRBD1. J lost 2 bases, V lost 5 bases, and 9 bases had no gene match. CDR3 length: 16 residues. Germline assignment: CDR1 WSHSY and CDR2 SAAADI. The CDR3 DNA reads TGCGCCAGCAGTCCGGGACAGGAAAGCCCCACAGATACGCAGTATTTT. Its translation: CASSPGQESPTDTQYF.

This chain uses TRBV10-2 with TRBJ1-3; D is ambiguous. This CDR3 is built from 14 residues. The germline CDR1 and CDR2 sequences are WSHSY and SAAADI. The V gene lost 6 bases and the J gene lost 0 bases, with 9 bases spanning the gap. The CDR3 here is CASSLVRSGNTIYF. The CDR3 coding sequence is TGCGCCAGCAGCTTAGTTCGCTCTGGAAACACCATATATTTT.

To note about this clone: Other DNA sequences in this specimen translate into the identical CDR3. This CDR3 is CASSVGSSYEQYF. The CDR3 bases are TGTGCCAGCAGCGTAGGGAGCTCCTACGAGCAGTACTTC. V gene TRBV9 combines with J gene TRBJ2-7, with D uncertain. The V gene's germline CDR1 is SGDLS and CDR2 YYNGEE. Trimming took off 0 bases at V and 0 bases at J, with 4 bases between the two ends. This CDR3 comprises 13 residues. Based on the CDR3 plus reference TRBV9 and TRBJ2-7, the full variable domain is DSGVTQTPKHLITATGQRVTLRCSPRSGDLSVYWYQQSLDQGLQFLIQYYNGEERAKGNILERFSAQQFPDLHSELNLSSLELGDSALYFCASSVGSSYEQYFGPGTRLTVT.

The chain's CDR3 is CASSLAGQQNYGYTF. For the CDR3, the DNA is TGTGCCAGCAGCTTAGCCGGACAGCAAAACTATGGCTACACCTTC. The rearrangement links TRBV7-9 to TRBJ1-2; maybe TRBD1 (6 bases). The CDR3 loop spans 15 amino acids. V was cut by 0 bases and J by 2 bases, with 10 bases left in between. CDR1 and CDR2 from the germline V gene are SEHNR and FQNEAQ (reference sequence).

The V gene is TRBV10-3, the J gene TRBJ2-3; 7 nucleotides match TRBD2. Germline CDR1 is ENHRY and CDR2 is SYGVKD. This CDR3 region has 15 residues. Trimming at V came to 8 bases and at J to 2 bases, leaving 10 bases not matched to a gene. The CDR3 region has the DNA TGTGCCATCTCAATAGCGGGCGGTCCCACAGATACGCAGTATTTT. As protein: CAISIAGGPTDTQYF.

This clone showed up just once. The chain links TRBV4-1 to TRBJ1-5, with 7 positions matching TRBD1. Germline trimming cut 4 bases from V and 4 bases from J; bases unmatched to any gene: 7. Per the germline V gene, CDR1 is MGHRA and CDR2 is YSYEKL. The CDR3 contains 15 residues. The CDR3 region is CASSRTGTANQPQHF. For the CDR3, the DNA is TGCGCCAGCAGCCGCACCGGGACAGCAAATCAGCCCCAGCATTTT.

This clone occurred once. This sequence joins TRBV7-9 and TRBJ2-3; 7 bases agree with TRBD1. Germline CDR1 SEHNR, CDR2 FQNEAQ (reference sequence). The CDR3 totals 15 residues. J gave up 2 bases and V 5 bases, and 7 bases lay outside the gene matches. The DNA of the CDR3 is TGTGCCAGCAGCCCACTGGGACAGCTCACAGATACGCAGTATTTT. Encoded protein: CASSPLGQLTDTQYF.

The V and J genes are TRBV3-1 (or the pseudogene TRBV3-2) and TRBJ1-2; D possibly corresponds to TRBD1 (5 bases). The ends were cut back, 4 bases at V and 4 bases at J, with 16 bases in the middle. Germline CDR1 LGHDT, CDR2 YNNKEL (reference sequence). The CDR3 has 15 amino acids. The CDR3 spells CASSLKGLGGYGYTF. The CDR3 DNA is TGTGCCAGCAGCCTGAAGGGGCTCGGGGGCTATGGCTACACCTTC.

This clone appeared a single time. The rearrangement uses TRBV5-1 and TRBJ1-2; 7 bases line up with TRBD1. The CDR3 runs 15 residues. V shed 2 bases and J 4 bases; nucleotides not matched to a gene: 8. Germline CDR1 is SGHRS and CDR2 is YFSETQ. The CDR3 protein is CASSFGQGGSYGYTF. In nucleotides, the CDR3 is TGCGCCAGCAGCTTCGGACAAGGGGGCTCCTATGGCTACACCTTC.

This clone was observed a single time. This chain connects TRBV10-3 to TRBJ2-1; D ambiguous. The germline V gene encodes CDR1 ENHRY and CDR2 SYGVKD. The germline V and J ends were trimmed by 9 bases and 0 bases, with 15 bases remaining between them. This CDR3 region has 15 residues. As DNA, the CDR3 is TGTGCCATTCGTACCGGGCGGTCCTCCTACAATGAGCAGTTCTTC. Protein product: CAIRTGRSSYNEQFF.

The chain uses TRBV11-1 and TRBJ2-5; TRBD2 agrees at 8 bases. Germline V CDR1 and CDR2: SGHAT, FQDESV (reference sequence). The CDR3 loop spans 16 amino acids. V was pared by 1 base and J by 7 bases, with 11 bases of the junction left unmatched. The CDR3, as DNA: TGTGCCAGCAGCTTAGTTTTTGGAGCGGGGGTCCGGACCCAGTACTTC. It encodes CASSLVFGAGVRTQYF.

This clone was seen just once. The V gene is TRBV7-6, the J gene TRBJ2-1; 13 positions match TRBD2. V was pared by 4 bases and J by 7 bases, with 10 bases of the junction left unmatched. There are 17 residues in the CDR3. Germline assignment: CDR1 SGHVS and CDR2 FNYEAQ. The CDR3 protein is CASSSLTGLAGENEQFF. In nucleotides, the CDR3 is TGTGCCAGCAGCTCCCTAACCGGACTAGCGGGGGAGAATGAGCAGTTCTTC.

The chain has TRBV7-6 and TRBJ2-7; 11 bases line up with TRBD1. J was trimmed by 2 bases and V by 5 bases; bases with no gene match: 8. CDR3 length: 16 residues. CDR1 is SGHVS, CDR2 FNYEAQ, per germline. The CDR3 DNA sequence: TGTGCCAGCAGCCCCCAACCGGGACAGGGGGCCTACGAGCAGTACTTC. It yields the protein CASSPQPGQGAYEQYF.

The rearrangement joins TRBV6-1 to TRBJ1-1, with 8 bases lining up with TRBD1. The germline gives CDR1 MNHNS, CDR2 SASEGT. Trimming at V came to 0 bases and at J to 3 bases, leaving 3 bases not matched to a gene. The CDR3 runs to 15 residues. CDR3 nucleotides: TGTGCCAGCAGTGAAGCAACAGGGGGGTACACTGAAGCTTTCTTT. The encoded protein is CASSEATGGYTEAFF.